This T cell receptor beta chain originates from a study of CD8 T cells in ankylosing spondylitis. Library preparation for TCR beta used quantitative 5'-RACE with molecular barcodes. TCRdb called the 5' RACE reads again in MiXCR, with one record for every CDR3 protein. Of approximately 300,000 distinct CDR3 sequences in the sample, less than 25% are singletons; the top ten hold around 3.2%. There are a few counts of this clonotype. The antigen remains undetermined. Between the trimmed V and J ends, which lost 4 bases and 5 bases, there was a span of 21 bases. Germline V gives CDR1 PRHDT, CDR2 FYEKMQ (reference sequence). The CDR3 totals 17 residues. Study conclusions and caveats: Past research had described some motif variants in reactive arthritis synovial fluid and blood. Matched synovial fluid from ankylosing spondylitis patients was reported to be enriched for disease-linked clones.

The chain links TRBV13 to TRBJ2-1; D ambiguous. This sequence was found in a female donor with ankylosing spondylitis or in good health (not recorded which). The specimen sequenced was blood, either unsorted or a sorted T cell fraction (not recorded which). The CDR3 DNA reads TGTGCCAGCAGCTCCTATGGGCTTGGGCGGAGTCACAATGAGCAGTTCTTC. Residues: CASSSYGLGRSHNEQFF.